This is a list of T cell receptor beta chains from one sample in a study of blood T cell repertoires in COVID-19. The repertoire was sequenced with immunoSEQ multiplex PCR; TCRdb's copy has only in-frame clones and lacks some. The sample carries about 350,000 clones, 88% recorded once. The sequenced sample consisted of PBMCs or T cells enriched from blood (not recorded which). The receptors derive from a woman younger than 45 who had been exposed to COVID-19. Both conserved end residues are part of each CDR3. Fields, in order: V gene, J gene, CDR3 protein.

>TRBV19|TRBJ1-3
CASSTGQVSGNTIYF
>TRBV5-8|TRBJ2-3
CASSLAAAGTTDTQYF
>TRBV7-9|TRBJ2-7
CASSLSEASRGEQCF
>TRBV10-3|TRBJ1-5
CAISERITVADQPQHF
>TRBV28|TRBJ1-2
CASSHPGTANYGYTF
>TRBV5-1|TRBJ2-3
CASSLGAGLPDTQYF
>TRBV19|TRBJ2-3
CASKGSGSTDTQYF
>TRBV28|TRBJ1-3
CASNFSGKGSGNTIYF
>TRBV28|TRBJ1-5
CAIQASNQPQHF
>TRBV7-3|TRBJ2-5
CASSLYSGLQETQYF
>TRBV27|TRBJ2-7
CATDRGKAGEQYF
>TRBV5-1|TRBJ2-2
CASSFTGTNTGELFF
>TRBV11-1|TRBJ2-5
CASSLGSETSETQYF
>TRBV28|TRBJ2-1
CASSLLVYGDNEQFF
>TRBV15|TRBJ1-2
CATSKGQQGLRYGYTF